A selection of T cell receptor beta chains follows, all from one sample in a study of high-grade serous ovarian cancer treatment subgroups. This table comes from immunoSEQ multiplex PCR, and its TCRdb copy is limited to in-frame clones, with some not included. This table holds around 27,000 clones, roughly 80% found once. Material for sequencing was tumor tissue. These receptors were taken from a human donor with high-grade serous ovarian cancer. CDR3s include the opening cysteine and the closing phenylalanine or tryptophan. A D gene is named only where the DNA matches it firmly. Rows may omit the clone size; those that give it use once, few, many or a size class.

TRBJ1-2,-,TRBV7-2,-,CASSLEAGRYGYTF,TGTGCCAGCAGCTTAGAAGCAGGGAGGTATGGCTACACCTTC
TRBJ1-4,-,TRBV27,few,CATPSGKLFF,TGTGCCACCCCGAGTGGAAAACTGTTTTTT
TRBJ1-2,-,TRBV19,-,CASSGGRRAGDDYGYTF,TGTGCCAGTAGTGGCGGTCGCAGGGCAGGAGACGACTATGGCTACACCTTC
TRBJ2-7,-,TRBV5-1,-,CASSLGPEQYF,TGCGCCAGCAGCCTGGGGCCCGAGCAGTACTTC
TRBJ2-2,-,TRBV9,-,CASSVGAGTGELFF,TGTGCCAGCAGCGTAGGGGCGGGCACCGGGGAGCTGTTTTTT
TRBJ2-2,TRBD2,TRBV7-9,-,CASSRSSGFYTGELFF,TGTGCCAGCAGCCGGTCTAGCGGCTTTTACACCGGGGAGCTGTTTTTT
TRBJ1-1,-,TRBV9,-,CASSRGDGSRRAFF,TGTGCCAGCAGTCGTGGGGACGGATCCAGGAGGGCTTTCTTT
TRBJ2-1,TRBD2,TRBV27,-,CASSLYALSGSWYEQFF,TGTGCCAGCAGTTTATACGCCCTTAGCGGGAGTTGGTATGAGCAGTTCTTC
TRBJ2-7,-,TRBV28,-,CASSFRGSGYEQYF,TGTGCCAGCAGTTTTAGGGGATCCGGGTACGAGCAGTACTTC
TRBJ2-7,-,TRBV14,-,CASSQEGGRRGGVARIREQYF,TGTGCCAGCAGCCAAGAAGGGGGTCGACGAGGTGGAGTGGCGAGGATTCGCGAGCAGTACTTC
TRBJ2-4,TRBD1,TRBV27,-,CASSFRQGGAKNIQYF,TGTGCCAGCAGTTTTCGACAGGGTGGGGCCAAAAACATTCAGTACTTC